This TCR beta chain is drawn from a study of T cell responses to AZD1222 COVID-19 vaccine. Overall study context: Second doses that came at about 4 or about 12 weeks were put together.

To note about this clone: What it binds is not known.

This CDR3 region has 19 residues. After removal of 6 bases from V and 0 bases from J, the junction contained 14 bases not matched to a gene. Germline loops: CDR1 SNHLY, CDR2 FYNNEI. Profiling relied on immunoSEQ multiplex PCR, and the TCRdb table lists in-frame clones only, not all of them. The data show some 140,000 clones, with approximately 90% seen just once and around 2.7% held by the top ten. Overall study findings and caveats: The study found Spike-specific TCR breadth and depth rose after two AZD1222 doses. It should be noted that donors were predominantly white British and more often female, and clonal diversity was possibly underestimated. The study sampled repertoires only after the peak T cell response.

The clonotype comes from an adult in good health. The sample in question was peripheral blood, obtained on day 0 of AZD1222 vaccination. This chain joins TRBV2 and TRBJ1-5; the match to TRBD1 covers 10 bases. DNA of the CDR3: TGTGCCAGCAGGGACCCCGGGACAGGGGTTTACTATAGCAATCAGCCCCAGCATTTT. Translation gives CASRDPGTGVYYSNQPQHF. Complete variable domain (other parts from reference TRBV2 and TRBJ1-5): EPEVTQTPSHQVTQMGQEVILRCVPISNHLYFYWYRQILGQKVEFLVSFYNNEISEKSEIFDDQFSVERPDGSNFTLKIRSTKLEDSAMYFCASRDPGTGVYYSNQPQHFGDGTRLSIL.